These 9 T cell receptor beta chains were sequenced from one sample in a study of T-cell reconstitution after alpha-beta-depleted transplantation in children. Unique molecular identifiers tagged the TCRbeta library. TCRdb recomputed calls from the PCR reads with MiXCR, one row per CDR3 protein. The profile shows some 240,000 distinct CDR3 sequences, 12% of them singletons. The specimen was PBMCs from the stem cell graft donor, collected from the stem cell graft. These receptors were collected from a human donor who donated a stem cell graft to a child with acute lymphoblastic leukemia.

Concerning this clonotype: Since a much larger clone is just one base distant, this may be a read error. V and J are TRBV5-1 and TRBJ2-2; D is perhaps TRBD1 or TRBD2 (6 bases each). The CDR3 sequence is 13 residues long. The germline gives CDR1 SGHRS, CDR2 YFSETQ. Here the CDR3 DNA reads TGCGCCATCAGCTTCGGGGGCGGCGGGGAGCTGTTTTTT. Its protein is CAISFGGGGELFF.

This clonotype was counted many times. The gene calls are TRBV29-1 and TRBJ1-2; 12 nucleotides align to TRBD1. Germline CDR1 reads SQVTM; CDR2 reads ANQGSEA. The CDR3 runs to 14 residues. J lost 5 bases, V lost 4 bases, and 5 bases had no gene match. The chain's CDR3 is CSVAPGQGAYGYTF. The CDR3 nucleotides are TGCAGCGTTGCTCCGGGACAGGGGGCGTATGGCTACACCTTC.

This clonotype was recorded at least ten times. This sequence joins TRBV14 and TRBJ2-7; 9 positions match TRBD1. Germline CDR1 is SGHDN and CDR2 is FVKESK. The V and J ends lost 5 bases and 4 bases, in that order; junction bases with no gene match: 9. This CDR3 is 15 amino acids long. The CDR3 nucleotides are TGTGCCAGCAGCGGTCCGGGACAGGGTTTTTACGAGCAGTACTTC. Protein sequence: CASSGPGQGFYEQYF.

This clonotype was observed many times. This CDR3 is CASSVEPAGETQYF. CDR3 nucleotide sequence: TGTGCCAGCAGCGTAGAGCCCGCGGGAGAAACGCAGTATTTT. The chain combines TRBV9 with TRBJ2-3; 7 bases are a match to TRBD2. Trimming took 0 bases from V and 9 from J; bases not matched to a gene: 7. The germline V gene encodes CDR1 SGDLS and CDR2 YYNGEE. CDR3 length: 14 residues.

This clonotype has a count of ten or more. J is TRBJ2-5 and V is TRBV6-1; D uncertain. V was cut by 7 bases and J by 0 bases, with 12 bases left in between. The CDR3 extends over 14 amino acids. Germline V CDR1 and CDR2: MNHNS, SASEGT. The CDR3 DNA reads TGTGCCAGCACGGCTACTCCGTACCAAGAGACCCAGTACTTC. Protein product: CASTATPYQETQYF.

This clonotype was recorded many times. The gene calls are TRBV28 and TRBJ2-1; 8 bases are a match to TRBD2. There are 18 residues in the CDR3. Per germline, CDR1 MDHEN and CDR2 SYDVKM. V was pared by 4 bases and J by 12 bases, with 23 bases of the junction left unmatched. CDR3 sequence (DNA): TGTGCCAGCAGTTCCCGCCGGAGTAGCGGGGTGAATACAATGAGGCAGTTCTTC. Translating gives CASSSRRSSGVNTMRQFF. The full variable domain, with the rest looked up from reference TRBV28 and TRBJ2-1, is DVKVTQSSRYLVKRTGEKVFLECVQDMDHENMFWYRQDPGLGLRLIYFSYDVKMKEKGDIPEGYSVSREKKERFSLILESASTNQTSMYLCASSSRRSSGVNTMRQFFGPGTRLTVL.

The rearrangement uses TRBV7-2 and TRBJ2-1; 7 nucleotides line up with TRBD2. V lost 1 base to trimming and J lost 4 bases; unmatched junction nucleotides: 7. There are 16 residues in the CDR3. Germline CDR1 and CDR2: SGHTA and FQGNSA. This chain's CDR3 is CASSLGGAGRYNEQFF. The CDR3, as DNA: TGTGCCAGCAGCTTAGGGGGAGCGGGGAGATACAATGAGCAGTTCTTC.

This clonotype came up many times. CDR3 residues: CSVGPGGTGAEKLFF. The CDR3 nucleotides read TGCAGCGTTGGGCCGGGCGGGACAGGGGCTGAAAAACTGTTTTTT. The chain uses TRBV29-1 and TRBJ1-4; 10 bases map to TRBD1. CDR1 and CDR2 from the germline V gene are SQVTM and ANQGSEA. The CDR3 runs 15 residues. Trimming removed 4 bases from V and 7 bases from J; junction bases left unmatched: 9.

This clonotype has at least ten counts. V gene TRBV5-1 combines with J gene TRBJ1-6; 8 bases are shared with TRBD1. Germline trimming cut 4 bases from V and 3 bases from J; bases unmatched to any gene: 3. CDR1 and CDR2 from the germline V gene are SGHRS and YFSETQ. The CDR3 sequence is 15 residues long. DNA of the CDR3: TGCGCCAGCAGCACTGGACAGGGCTATAATTCACCCCTCCACTTT. Translating it yields CASSTGQGYNSPLHF.